This is a list of T cell receptor beta chains from one sample in a study of molecular identifiers for immune sequencing clone quantification. In TCRdb, the PCR reads were re-called with MiXCR into one record per CDR3 protein. This sample has some 5,700 distinct CDR3 sequences; around 15% occur once, and the top ten carry less than 3%. The sample comprised naive CD8+ T cells from blood, with Jurkat cell RNA spiked in. The receptor set was obtained from a human donor in good health. Some libraries in this study had Jurkat cell RNA spiked in. The CDR3 runs from the conserved cysteine through the conserved F or W. The D gene is left open where the match is weak. Size is stated for part of the rows, as once, few or many counts, or as a class when the clone is expanded.

clone_size	v_call	cdr3_length	d_call	j_call	cdr3_aa	cdr3_nt
many	TRBV5-8	11	.	TRBJ1-1	CASSLGTQAFF	TGTGCCAGCAGCTTGGGGACCCAGGCTTTCTTT
medium-sized	TRBV7-9	16	TRBD2	TRBJ2-3	CASSLTTSGEEDTQYF	TGTGCCAGCAGCTTGACGACTAGCGGGGAGGAGGATACGCAGTATTTT
medium-sized	TRBV2	16	TRBD2	TRBJ2-3	CASSTSASGAGDTQYF	TGTGCCAGCAGTACCTCGGCTAGCGGAGCCGGCGATACGCAGTATTTT
few	TRBV19	17	.	TRBJ1-5	CASSFMDSENSNQPQHF	TGTGCCAGTAGTTTCATGGACAGCGAGAATAGCAATCAGCCCCAGCATTTT
medium-sized	TRBV6-1	14	TRBD1	TRBJ1-5	CASSGTGGGQPQHF	TGTGCCAGCAGTGGGACAGGGGGCGGCCAGCCCCAGCATTTT
medium-sized	TRBV7-2	17	TRBD1	TRBJ2-6	CASSRRDSPRRANVLTF	TGTGCCAGCAGCCGCCGGGACAGCCCAAGGAGGGCCAACGTCCTGACTTTC
medium-sized	TRBV12-3/TRBV12-4	14	.	TRBJ2-3	CASSLWGFADTQYF	TGTGCCAGCAGTTTATGGGGGTTCGCAGATACGCAGTATTTT
medium-sized	TRBV27	13	TRBD2	TRBJ2-7	CASSLFGGYEQYF	TGTGCCAGCAGTTTATTCGGGGGGTACGAGCAGTACTTC
medium-sized	TRBV19	13	TRBD1	TRBJ2-7	CASSTGTGNEQYF	TGTGCCAGTAGTACCGGGACAGGGAACGAGCAGTACTTC
medium-sized	TRBV6-2/TRBV6-3	14	.	TRBJ2-7	CASSYSGHSYEQYF	TGTGCCAGCAGTTACTCCGGGCACTCCTACGAGCAGTACTTC
medium-sized	TRBV20-1	17	TRBD2	TRBJ2-3	CSAKQLAGGPSRDTQYF	TGCAGTGCTAAGCAACTAGCGGGAGGACCTTCAAGAGATACGCAGTATTTT
many	TRBV7-6	14	TRBD1	TRBJ1-1	CASSESGGATEAFF	TGTGCCAGCAGCGAATCAGGGGGGGCCACTGAAGCTTTCTTT
medium-sized	TRBV29-1	12	.	TRBJ1-1	CSARTGMTEAFF	TGCAGCGCTAGAACAGGGATGACTGAAGCTTTCTTT
medium-sized	TRBV7-9	15	.	TRBJ1-5	CASSLVSGENQPQHF	TGTGCCAGCAGCTTAGTTTCGGGGGAAAATCAGCCCCAGCATTTT
.	TRBV5-3	14	TRBD1	TRBJ1-1	CASSWTGTDTEAFF	TGTGCCAGCAGCTGGACAGGGACGGACACTGAAGCTTTCTTT
medium-sized	TRBV15	16	TRBD2	TRBJ2-7	CATSRDRGGSPYEQYF	TGTGCCACCAGCAGAGATCGGGGGGGAAGCCCTTACGAGCAGTACTTC
medium-sized	TRBV28	15	.	TRBJ2-2	CASSSGSANTGELFF	TGTGCCAGCAGTTCAGGGTCGGCGAACACCGGGGAGCTGTTTTTT
many	TRBV5-6	13	TRBD1	TRBJ2-5	CASSMTGSETQYF	TGTGCCAGCAGCATGACAGGGAGCGAGACCCAGTACTTC
many	TRBV18	16	TRBD2	TRBJ2-1	CASSLLFREELNEQFF	TGTGCCAGCTCACTCCTCTTCCGGGAGGAGCTCAATGAGCAGTTCTTC
.	TRBV27	15	TRBD2	TRBJ2-1	CASSPVAGAPSEQFF	TGTGCCAGCAGTCCTGTAGCGGGAGCGCCCAGTGAGCAGTTCTTC
medium-sized	TRBV5-1	14	.	TRBJ1-1	CASSLTGSNTEAFF	TGCGCCAGCAGCTTGACAGGAAGTAACACTGAAGCTTTCTTT
medium-sized	TRBV4-3	16	TRBD1	TRBJ1-1	CASSQVYRGPHTEAFF	TGCGCCAGCAGCCAAGTTTATAGGGGGCCTCACACTGAAGCTTTCTTT
.	TRBV6-5	13	.	TRBJ2-7	CASSDGGVAEQYF	TGTGCCAGCAGCGACGGTGGGGTCGCCGAGCAGTACTTC
medium-sized	TRBV9	16	.	TRBJ2-7	CASSVGQGSIPYEQYF	TGTGCCAGCAGCGTAGGTCAGGGTTCTATCCCCTACGAGCAGTACTTC
medium-sized	TRBV29-1	14	TRBD2	TRBJ2-3	CSAPASGFTDTQYF	TGCAGCGCCCCGGCTAGCGGATTCACAGATACGCAGTATTTT
medium-sized	TRBV9	15	.	TRBJ1-1	CASSVSGTMNTEAFF	TGTGCCAGCAGCGTGTCTGGGACCATGAACACTGAAGCTTTCTTT
medium-sized	TRBV24-1	12	.	TRBJ1-1	CATSTANTEAFF	TGTGCCACTTCGACAGCTAACACTGAAGCTTTCTTT
medium-sized	TRBV30	13	.	TRBJ2-1	CAWSYLSYNEQFF	TGTGCCTGGAGTTATCTATCCTACAATGAGCAGTTCTTC
medium-sized	TRBV25-1	12	.	TRBJ1-1	CASRPGFTEAFF	TGTGCCAGCAGGCCGGGTTTCACTGAAGCTTTCTTT
medium-sized	TRBV30	13	.	TRBJ2-1	CAWTTPPEDEQFF	TGTGCCTGGACCACCCCACCCGAGGATGAGCAGTTCTTC
medium-sized	TRBV6-2/TRBV6-3	15	.	TRBJ1-1	CASSYSPGGDPEAFF	TGTGCCAGCAGTTACTCCCCTGGGGGGGACCCTGAAGCTTTCTTT
medium-sized	TRBV30	11	.	TRBJ2-7	CAWGPGYEQYF	TGTGCCTGGGGACCGGGCTACGAGCAGTACTTC
.	TRBV20-1	15	.	TRBJ1-6	CSARIIGKNNSPLHF	TGCAGTGCTAGGATCATCGGGAAGAATAATTCACCCCTCCACTTT
medium-sized	TRBV13	16	TRBD1	TRBJ2-6	CASTPGTGAGANVLTF	TGTGCCAGCACTCCCGGGACAGGGGCTGGGGCCAACGTCCTGACTTTC
medium-sized	TRBV12-3/TRBV12-4	16	.	TRBJ1-4	CASSLTLTRTNEKLFF	TGTGCCAGCAGCCTCACCCTGACAAGAACTAATGAAAAACTGTTTTTT
medium-sized	TRBV29-1	13	TRBD2	TRBJ2-2	CSVVAGNTGELFF	TGCAGCGTTGTAGCGGGGAACACCGGGGAGCTGTTTTTT
medium-sized	TRBV20-1	13	TRBD1	TRBJ2-7	CSARSTGSYEQYF	TGCAGTGCTCGCTCGACAGGGTCCTACGAGCAGTACTTC
medium-sized	TRBV19	14	.	TRBJ1-5	CASRTTGPLQPQHF	TGTGCCAGTAGAACCACAGGGCCCCTTCAGCCCCAGCATTTT
medium-sized	TRBV7-8	13	.	TRBJ1-2	CASSLGGAYGYTF	TGTGCCAGCAGCTTAGGCGGAGCCTATGGCTACACCTTC
medium-sized	TRBV5-1	12	.	TRBJ2-5	CASSLAGETQYF	TGCGCCAGCAGCTTGGCCGGAGAGACCCAGTACTTC
medium-sized	TRBV12-3/TRBV12-4	13	.	TRBJ2-7	CASSFSGGVEQYF	TGTGCCAGCAGTTTTTCCGGAGGGGTCGAGCAGTACTTC
medium-sized	TRBV18	13	.	TRBJ2-3	CASSPVVTDTQYF	TGTGCCAGCTCACCGGTCGTTACAGATACGCAGTATTTT
medium-sized	TRBV6-6	15	TRBD1	TRBJ1-6	CASIDRGFYNSPLHF	TGTGCCAGCATCGACAGGGGTTTCTATAATTCACCCCTCCACTTT
medium-sized	TRBV6-2/TRBV6-3	15	TRBD2	TRBJ2-7	CASSWGLAETYEQYF	TGTGCCAGCAGTTGGGGACTAGCGGAGACCTACGAGCAGTACTTC
medium-sized	TRBV5-6	13	.	TRBJ1-5	CASSLDSDEPQHF	TGTGCCAGCAGCTTAGACAGCGACGAGCCCCAGCATTTT
medium-sized	TRBV4-3	17	.	TRBJ2-7	CASSQDLLRGGGYEQYF	TGCGCCAGCAGCCAAGATCTGTTGAGGGGGGGTGGTTACGAGCAGTACTTC
medium-sized	TRBV12-3/TRBV12-4	12	.	TRBJ1-1	CASSPAGVEAFF	TGTGCCAGCAGTCCGGCGGGGGTTGAAGCTTTCTTT
medium-sized	TRBV4-3	15	TRBD1	TRBJ2-7	CASSQDFTGVYEQYF	TGCGCCAGCAGCCAAGATTTTACAGGGGTATACGAGCAGTACTTC
few	TRBV2	14	.	TRBJ2-3	CASSFGSSAETLYF	TGTGCAAGCAGCTTCGGATCTAGTGCAGAAACGCTGTATTTT
.	TRBV28	13	.	TRBJ2-3	CASSPPGTDTQYF	TGTGCCAGCAGCCCTCCCGGGACAGATACGCAGTATTTT
medium-sized	TRBV7-9	15	.	TRBJ1-6	CASSLGSGMNSPLHF	TGTGCCAGCAGCTTAGGGTCAGGGATGAATTCACCCCTCCACTTT
medium-sized	TRBV13	16	.	TRBJ2-1	CASSLGRGNPYNEQFF	TGTGCCAGCAGCTTAGGTCGGGGAAATCCCTACAATGAGCAGTTCTTC
medium-sized	TRBV3-1	15	TRBD2	TRBJ2-3	CASTSAGGSTDTQYF	TGTGCCTCCACATCGGCGGGGGGGTCCACAGATACGCAGTATTTT
medium-sized	TRBV6-5	13	.	TRBJ1-1	CASSYGSKAEAFF	TGTGCCAGCAGTTACGGGAGTAAAGCTGAAGCTTTCTTT
medium-sized	TRBV7-9	14	.	TRBJ2-3	CASRGYRLTDTQYF	TGTGCCAGCCGGGGGTACAGACTCACAGATACGCAGTATTTT
medium-sized	TRBV6-5	15	.	TRBJ2-7	CASSAPRKGSYEQYF	TGTGCCAGCAGTGCACCCCGGAAGGGGTCCTACGAGCAGTACTTC
medium-sized	TRBV28	13	.	TRBJ2-5	CASSLSGLETQYF	TGTGCCAGCAGTTTATCAGGGCTGGAGACCCAGTACTTC
medium-sized	TRBV23-1	18	TRBD2	TRBJ2-3	CASSQSGLASGTADTQYF	TGCGCCAGCAGTCAATCGGGGTTGGCTAGCGGGACGGCGGATACGCAGTATTTT
.	TRBV19	14	.	TRBJ2-3	CASSAREHGDTQYF	TGTGCCAGTAGTGCACGGGAACATGGAGATACGCAGTATTTT